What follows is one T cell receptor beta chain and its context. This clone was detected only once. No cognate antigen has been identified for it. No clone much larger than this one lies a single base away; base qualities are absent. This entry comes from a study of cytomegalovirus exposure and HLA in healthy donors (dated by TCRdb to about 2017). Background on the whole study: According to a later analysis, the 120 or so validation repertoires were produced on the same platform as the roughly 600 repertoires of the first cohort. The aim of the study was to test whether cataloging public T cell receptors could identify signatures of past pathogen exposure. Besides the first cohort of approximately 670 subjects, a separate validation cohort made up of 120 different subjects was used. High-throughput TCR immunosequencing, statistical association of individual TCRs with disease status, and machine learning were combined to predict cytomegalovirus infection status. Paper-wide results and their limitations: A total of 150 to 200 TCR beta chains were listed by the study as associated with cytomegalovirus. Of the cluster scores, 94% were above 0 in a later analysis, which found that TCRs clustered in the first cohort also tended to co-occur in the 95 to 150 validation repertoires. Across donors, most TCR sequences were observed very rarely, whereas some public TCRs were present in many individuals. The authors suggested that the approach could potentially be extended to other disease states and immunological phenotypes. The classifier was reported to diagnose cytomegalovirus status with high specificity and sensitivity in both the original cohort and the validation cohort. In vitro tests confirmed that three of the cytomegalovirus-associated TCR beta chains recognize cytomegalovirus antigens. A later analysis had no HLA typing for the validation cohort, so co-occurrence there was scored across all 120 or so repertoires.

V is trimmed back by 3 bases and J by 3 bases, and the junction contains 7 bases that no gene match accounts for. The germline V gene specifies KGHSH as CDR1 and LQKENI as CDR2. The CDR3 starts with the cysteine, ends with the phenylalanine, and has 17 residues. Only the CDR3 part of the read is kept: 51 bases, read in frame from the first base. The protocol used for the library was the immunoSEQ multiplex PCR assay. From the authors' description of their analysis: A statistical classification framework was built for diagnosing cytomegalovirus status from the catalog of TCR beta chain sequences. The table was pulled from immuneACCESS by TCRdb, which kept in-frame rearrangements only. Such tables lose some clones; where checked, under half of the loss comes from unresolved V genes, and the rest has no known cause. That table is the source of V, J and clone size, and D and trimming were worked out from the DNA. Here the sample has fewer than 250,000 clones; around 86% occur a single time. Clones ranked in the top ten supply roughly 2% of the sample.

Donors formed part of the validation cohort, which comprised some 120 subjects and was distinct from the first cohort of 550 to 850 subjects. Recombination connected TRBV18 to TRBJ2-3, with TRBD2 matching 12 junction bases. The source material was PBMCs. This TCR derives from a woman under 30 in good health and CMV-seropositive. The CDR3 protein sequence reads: CASSPPTSGSRTDTQYF. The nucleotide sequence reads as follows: TGTGCCAGCTCACCCCCGACTAGCGGGAGTCGGACAGATACGCAGTATTTT.